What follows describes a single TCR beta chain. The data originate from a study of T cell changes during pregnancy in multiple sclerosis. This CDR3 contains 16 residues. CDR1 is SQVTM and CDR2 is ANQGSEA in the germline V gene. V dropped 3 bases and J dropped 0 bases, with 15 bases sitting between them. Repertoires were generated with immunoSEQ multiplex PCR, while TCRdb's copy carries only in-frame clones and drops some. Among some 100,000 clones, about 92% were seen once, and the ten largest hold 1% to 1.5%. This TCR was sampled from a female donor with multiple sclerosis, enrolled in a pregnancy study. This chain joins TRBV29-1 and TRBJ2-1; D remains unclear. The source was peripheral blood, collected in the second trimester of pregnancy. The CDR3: CSVDPFAKSSYNEQFF. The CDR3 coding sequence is TGCAGCGTTGACCCTTTCGCCAAGAGCTCCTACAATGAGCAGTTCTTC.